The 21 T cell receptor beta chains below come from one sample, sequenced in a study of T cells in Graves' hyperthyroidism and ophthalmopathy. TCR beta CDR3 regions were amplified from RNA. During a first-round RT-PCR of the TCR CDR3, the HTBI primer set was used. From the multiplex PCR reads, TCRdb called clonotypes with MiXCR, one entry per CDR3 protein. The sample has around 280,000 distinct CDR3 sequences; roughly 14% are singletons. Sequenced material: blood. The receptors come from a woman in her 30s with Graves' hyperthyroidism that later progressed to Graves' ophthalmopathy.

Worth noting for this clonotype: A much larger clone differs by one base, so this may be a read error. The CDR3, as DNA: TGTGCCAGCAGCTTAGACATGAGACTGAGCAATCAGCCCCAGCATTTT. Encoded protein: CASSLDMRLSNQPQHF. This chain links TRBV11-2 with TRBJ1-5; the D is unclear. V shed 0 bases and J shed 1 base, with 10 bases lying between them. Germline assignment: CDR1 SGHAT and CDR2 FQNNGV. The CDR3 covers 16 residues.

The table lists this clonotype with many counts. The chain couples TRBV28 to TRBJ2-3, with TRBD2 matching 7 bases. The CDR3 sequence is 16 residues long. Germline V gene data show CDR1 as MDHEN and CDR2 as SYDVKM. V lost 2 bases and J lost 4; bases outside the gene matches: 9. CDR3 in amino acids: CASSLEIREVADTQYF. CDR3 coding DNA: TGTGCCAGCAGTTTAGAGATACGGGAGGTAGCAGATACGCAGTATTTT.

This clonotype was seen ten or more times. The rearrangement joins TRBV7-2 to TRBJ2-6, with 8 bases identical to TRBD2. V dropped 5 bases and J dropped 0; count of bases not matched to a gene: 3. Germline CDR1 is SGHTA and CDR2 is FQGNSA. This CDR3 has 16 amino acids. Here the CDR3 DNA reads TGTGCCAGCAGCCCACGGGGGGGCTCTGGGGCCAACGTCCTGACTTTC. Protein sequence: CASSPRGGSGANVLTF.

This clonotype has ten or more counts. This chain's CDR3 is CASSSLASGRDNEQFF. In DNA form, the CDR3 reads TGTGCCAGCAGCTCCTTGGCCAGCGGGAGAGACAATGAGCAGTTCTTC. The V gene is TRBV11-2, the J gene TRBJ2-1; 8 bases agree with TRBD2. The CDR3 is 16 amino acids. The germline V gene encodes CDR1 SGHAT and CDR2 FQNNGV. V lost 4 bases, J lost 5 bases, and 10 bases stayed unmatched.

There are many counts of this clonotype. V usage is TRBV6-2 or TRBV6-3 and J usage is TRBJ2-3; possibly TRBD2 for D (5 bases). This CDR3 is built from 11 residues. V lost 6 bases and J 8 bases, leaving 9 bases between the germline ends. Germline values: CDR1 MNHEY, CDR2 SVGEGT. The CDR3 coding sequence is TGTGCCAGCAGCGACGGAGGTACGCAGTATTTT. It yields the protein CASSDGGTQYF.

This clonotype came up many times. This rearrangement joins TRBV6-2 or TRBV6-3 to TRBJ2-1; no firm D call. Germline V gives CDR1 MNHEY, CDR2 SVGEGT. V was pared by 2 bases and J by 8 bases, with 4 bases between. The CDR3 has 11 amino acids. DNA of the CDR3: TGTGCCAGCAGTTACGTCTATGAGCAGTTCTTC. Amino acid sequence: CASSYVYEQFF.

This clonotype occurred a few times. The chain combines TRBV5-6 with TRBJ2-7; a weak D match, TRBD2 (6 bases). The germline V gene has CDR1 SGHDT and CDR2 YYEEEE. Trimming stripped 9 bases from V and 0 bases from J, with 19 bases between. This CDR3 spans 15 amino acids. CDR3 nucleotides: TGTGCCACCTCGTCGGCACAGGACTACTCCTACGAGCAGTACTTC. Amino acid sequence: CATSSAQDYSYEQYF.

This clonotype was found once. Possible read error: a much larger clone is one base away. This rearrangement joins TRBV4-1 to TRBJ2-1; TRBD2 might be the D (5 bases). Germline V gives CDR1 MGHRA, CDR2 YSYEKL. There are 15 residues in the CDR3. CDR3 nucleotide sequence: TGCGCCAGCAGCCAAGGGACTCCCTCCTACGATGAGCAGTTCTTC. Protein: CASSQGTPSYDEQFF.

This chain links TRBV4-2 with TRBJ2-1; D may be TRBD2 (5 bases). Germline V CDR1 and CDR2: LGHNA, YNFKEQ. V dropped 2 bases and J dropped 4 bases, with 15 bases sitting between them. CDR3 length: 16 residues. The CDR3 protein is CASSQPLGEIYNEQFF. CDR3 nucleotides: TGTGCCAGCAGCCAACCACTTGGGGAGATATACAATGAGCAGTTCTTC.

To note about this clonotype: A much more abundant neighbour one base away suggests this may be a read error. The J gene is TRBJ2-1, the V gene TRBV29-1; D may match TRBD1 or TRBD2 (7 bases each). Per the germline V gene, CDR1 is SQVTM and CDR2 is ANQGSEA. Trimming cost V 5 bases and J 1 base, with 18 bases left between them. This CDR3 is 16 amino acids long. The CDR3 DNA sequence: TGCAGCGTTAGGGGGCGTCGGGAGGCGTCCTACAATGAGCAGTTCTTC. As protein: CSVRGRREASYNEQFF.

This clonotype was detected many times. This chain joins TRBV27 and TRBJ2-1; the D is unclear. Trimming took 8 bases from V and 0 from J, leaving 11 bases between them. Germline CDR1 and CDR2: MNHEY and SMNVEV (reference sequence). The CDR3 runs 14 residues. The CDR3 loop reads CASRTLGSYNEQFF. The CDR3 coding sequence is TGTGCCAGCCGAACGCTTGGCTCCTACAATGAGCAGTTCTTC.

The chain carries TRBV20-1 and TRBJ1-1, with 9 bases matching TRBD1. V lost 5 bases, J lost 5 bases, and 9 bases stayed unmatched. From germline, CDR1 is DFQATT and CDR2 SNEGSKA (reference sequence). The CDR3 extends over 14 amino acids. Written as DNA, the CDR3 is TGCAGTGCTTTACCGGGACAGGGTCATACTGAAGCTTTCTTT. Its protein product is CSALPGQGHTEAFF.

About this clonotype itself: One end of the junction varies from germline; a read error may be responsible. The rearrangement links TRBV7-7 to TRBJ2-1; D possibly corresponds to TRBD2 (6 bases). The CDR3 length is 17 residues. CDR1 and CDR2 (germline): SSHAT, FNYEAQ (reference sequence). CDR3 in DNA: TGTGCTAGCAGCTTAGGAGCCGGGACTTCGAATGTGGGTGAGCAGTTCTTC. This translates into CASSLGAGTSNVGEQFF.

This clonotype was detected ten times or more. CDR3 amino acids: CSAREDWQSNSPLHF. CDR3 sequence (DNA): TGCAGTGCTAGAGAGGATTGGCAGTCGAATTCACCCCTCCACTTT. V is TRBV20-1 and J is TRBJ1-6; no reliable D call. The CDR3 is made up of 15 amino acids. Germline CDR1 DFQATT, CDR2 SNEGSKA (reference sequence). Trimming pared 0 bases from V and 7 bases from J, leaving 13 bases between.

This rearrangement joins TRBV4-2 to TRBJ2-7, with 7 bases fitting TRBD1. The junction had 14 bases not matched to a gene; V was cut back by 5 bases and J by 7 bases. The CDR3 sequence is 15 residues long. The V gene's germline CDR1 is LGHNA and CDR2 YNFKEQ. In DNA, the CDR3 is TGTGCCAGCAGCACCTTTCTCAAGGGGGCCTGGGAGCAGTACTTC. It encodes CASSTFLKGAWEQYF.

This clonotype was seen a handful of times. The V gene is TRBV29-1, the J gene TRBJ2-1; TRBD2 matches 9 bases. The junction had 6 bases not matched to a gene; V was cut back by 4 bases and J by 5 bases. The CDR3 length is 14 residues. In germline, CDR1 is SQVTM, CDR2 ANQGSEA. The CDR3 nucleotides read TGCAGCGTTGGGGGGGCTAGCGGGAACAATGAGCAGTTCTTC. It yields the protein CSVGGASGNNEQFF.

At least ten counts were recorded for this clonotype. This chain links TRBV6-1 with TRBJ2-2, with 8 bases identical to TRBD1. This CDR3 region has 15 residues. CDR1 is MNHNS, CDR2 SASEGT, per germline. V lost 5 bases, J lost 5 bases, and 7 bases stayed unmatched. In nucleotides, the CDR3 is TGTGCCAGCAGTTCCCGGACAGGGACGACCGGGGAGCTGTTTTTT. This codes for CASSSRTGTTGELFF.

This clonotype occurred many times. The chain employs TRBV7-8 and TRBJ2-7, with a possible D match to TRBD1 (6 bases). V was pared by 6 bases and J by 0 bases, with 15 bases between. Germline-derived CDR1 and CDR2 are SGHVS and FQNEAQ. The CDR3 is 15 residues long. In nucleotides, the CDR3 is TGTGCCAGCAGTTCATACAGGGACACCTCCTACGAGCAGTACTTC. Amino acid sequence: CASSSYRDTSYEQYF.

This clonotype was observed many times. CDR3: CASSRGARDTQYF. CDR3 sequence (DNA): TGTGCCAGCAGTAGAGGGGCTCGGGATACGCAGTATTTT. V gene TRBV6-1 combines with J gene TRBJ2-3, with D possibly called TRBD1 or TRBD2 (5 bases each). The CDR3 length is 13 residues. CDR1 and CDR2 from the germline V gene are MNHNS and SASEGT. V dropped 5 bases and J dropped 6 bases, with 12 bases sitting between them.

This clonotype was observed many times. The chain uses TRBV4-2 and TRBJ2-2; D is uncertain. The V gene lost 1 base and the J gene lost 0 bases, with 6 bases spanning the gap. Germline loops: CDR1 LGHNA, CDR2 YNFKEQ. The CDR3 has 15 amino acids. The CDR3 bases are TGTGCCAGCAGCCAAGGGCAGACGAACACCGGGGAGCTGTTTTTT. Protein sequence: CASSQGQTNTGELFF.

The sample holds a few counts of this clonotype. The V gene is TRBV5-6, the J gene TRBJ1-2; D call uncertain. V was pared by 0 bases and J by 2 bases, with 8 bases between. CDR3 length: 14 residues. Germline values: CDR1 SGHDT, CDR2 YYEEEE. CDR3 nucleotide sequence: TGTGCCAGCAGCTTGGTCACTATAAACTATGGCTACACCTTC. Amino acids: CASSLVTINYGYTF.